The 6 T cell receptor beta chains below come from one sample, sequenced in a study of vaccination and CD4 T cells after COVID-19. The time point was: late sampling 161 to 241 days after vaccination in a few convalescent patients. Treatment reported: approximately nine-day PBMC culture with coronavirus spike peptide pools or control peptides (ViraFEST assay). Sequencing of cultured CD4+ T cell DNA used the Oncomine TCR Beta short-read assay. One entry per CDR3 protein results from TCRdb running MiXCR on the PCR reads. Found here are over 20,000 distinct CDR3 sequences, about a third of them singletons; the top ten hold around 9.2%. No antigen has been assigned to these receptors. The source material was CD4+ T cells from blood, cultured in vitro, sampled about 7 months after SARS-CoV-2 vaccination. These TCRs come from a human donor who had recovered from COVID-19.

The chain combines TRBV28 with TRBJ2-7; weak D call: TRBD2 (6 bases). This CDR3 comprises 15 residues. V lost 6 bases to trimming and J lost 3 bases, with 18 bases between them. From germline, CDR1 is MDHEN and CDR2 SYDVKM. CDR3 DNA: TGTGCCAGCAGGGTAATTTCCGGGACTTACTACGAGCAGTACTTC. The encoded protein is CASRVISGTYYEQYF.

The sample holds a few counts of this clonotype. The V and J genes are TRBV28 and TRBJ1-1; D gene unclear. Between the trimmed V and J ends, which lost 7 bases and 2 bases, there was a span of 8 bases. Germline CDR1 is MDHEN and CDR2 is SYDVKM. The CDR3 is 12 residues long. The CDR3 sequence is CASKLVNTEAFF. As DNA, the CDR3 is TGTGCCAGCAAACTGGTTAACACTGAAGCTTTCTTT.

The CDR3 loop reads CGGVGDRYEQYF. CDR3 nucleotides: TGCGGAGGAGTTGGGGACAGGTACGAGCAGTACTTC. This chain joins TRBV20-1 and TRBJ2-7; 8 bases agree with TRBD1. The germline gives CDR1 DFQATT, CDR2 SNEGSKA (reference sequence). The CDR3 consists of 12 residues.

Note on this clonotype: One end of the junction is discordant with germline, which a read error may explain. The rearrangement joins TRBV28 to TRBJ2-3; D is perhaps TRBD2 (5 bases). This CDR3 spans 13 amino acids. Germline V CDR1 and CDR2: MDHEN, SYDVKM. The CDR3 sequence: CTSSSPGTDTQYF. The CDR3 bases are TGTACCAGCAGTTCCCCGGGAACAGATACGCAGTATTTT.

There are a few counts of this clonotype. The chain has TRBV24-1 and TRBJ1-1; a weak D match, TRBD1 (5 bases). Looked up from germline, CDR1 is KGHDR and CDR2 is SFDVKD. Trimming stripped 4 bases from V and 7 bases from J, with 15 bases between. The CDR3 totals 14 residues. The CDR3 loop is CATSDRGRRGEAFF. CDR3 nucleotide sequence: TGTGCCACCAGTGACCGTGGACGGAGGGGTGAAGCTTTCTTT.

The chain combines TRBV20-1 with TRBJ1-5; TRBD1 is a possible D gene (5 bases). CDR3 length equals 15 residues. CDR1 DFQATT and CDR2 SNEGSKA come from the germline V gene (reference sequence). V lost 3 bases and J lost 11, with 23 bases in between. CDR3 sequence reads: CSARKGPGLYETQHF. The CDR3, as DNA: TGCAGTGCTAGGAAGGGGCCGGGTCTTTATGAGACCCAGCATTTT.